This T cell receptor beta chain was sequenced during a study of CD8+CD57+ T cells in acquired aplastic anemia. Study summary: The average for DNA from sorted CD4+ and CD8+ cells was approximately 3.2 ug.

Deletions cut 6 bases from V and 1 base from J, with 14 bases between. From germline, CDR1 is SGHTA and CDR2 FQGTGA. CDR3 length equals 15 residues. Genomic DNA constituted the template upon which TCR beta VDJ and CDR3 profiling was performed. A single record per CDR3 protein comes from TCRdb applying MiXCR to the reads. The table has about 190,000 distinct CDR3 sequences, roughly 64% seen once. Material: sorted CD4+, CD8+, or CD8+CD57+ T cells (not recorded which) from PBMCs. This chain joins TRBV7-3 and TRBJ2-3, with a weak D call TRBD2 (6 bases). This clonotype was sampled from a human donor with severe aplastic anemia or a healthy control (not recorded which). The CDR3 loop is CASRGGFGGTDTQYF. The CDR3 DNA reads as TGTGCCAGCAGGGGGGGTTTTGGTGGCACAGATACGCAGTATTTT. The full variable domain, rest sourced from reference TRBV7-3 and TRBJ2-3, is GAGVSQTPSNKVTEKGKYVELRCDPISGHTALYWYRQSLGQGPEFLIYFQGTGAADDSGLPNDRFFAVRPEGSVSTLKIQRTERGDSAVYLCASRGGFGGTDTQYFGPGTRLTVL.